The 10 T cell receptor beta chains below come from one sample, sequenced in a study of blood T cell repertoires in COVID-19. Clones were sequenced by immunoSEQ multiplex PCR, and TCRdb holds only the in-frame ones, with some missing. The sample lists 450,000 or so clones, roughly 90% occurring once. The sample was peripheral blood. The source is a woman in her thirties or forties with COVID-19, enrolled during active disease.

The rearrangement joins TRBV3-1 (or the pseudogene TRBV3-2) to TRBJ2-1; TRBD1 matches 8 bases. V shed 1 base, J shed 5 bases, and the junction held 10 bases outside the gene matches. Germline assignment: CDR1 LGHDT and CDR2 YNNKEL (reference sequence). This CDR3 comprises 17 residues. The CDR3 sequence: CASSQAFTGGEDNEQFF. In nucleotides, the CDR3 is TGTGCCAGCAGCCAAGCTTTTACAGGGGGAGAAGACAATGAGCAGTTCTTC.

The chain joins TRBV9 to TRBJ2-4; 14 bases agree with TRBD2. The V gene's germline CDR1 is SGDLS and CDR2 YYNGEE. Trimming at V came to 2 bases and at J to 0 bases, leaving 10 bases not matched to a gene. The CDR3 spans 20 residues. The CDR3, as DNA: TGTGCCAGCAGCGTGGGTGGGACTAGCGGGAGTGACCTAGCCAAAAACATTCAGTACTTC. This sequence encodes CASSVGGTSGSDLAKNIQYF.

The chain has TRBV25-1 and TRBJ1-6; a weak D match, TRBD1 (5 bases). Germline lookup yields CDR1 MGHDK and CDR2 SYGVNS. V lost 0 bases to trimming and J lost 4 bases, with 10 bases between them. The CDR3 spans 16 residues. In nucleotides, the CDR3 is TGTGCCAGCAGTGAATATGAGGGGACTTATAATTCACCCCTCCACTTT. This sequence encodes CASSEYEGTYNSPLHF.

This chain uses TRBV7-9 with TRBJ1-1; D is possibly TRBD1 (6 bases). Germline lookup yields CDR1 SEHNR and CDR2 FQNEAQ (reference sequence). V shed 0 bases and J shed 2 bases, with 10 bases lying between them. There are 15 residues in the CDR3. This CDR3 is CASSLAVGTNTEAFF. CDR3 coding DNA: TGTGCCAGCAGCTTAGCGGTCGGGACAAACACTGAAGCTTTCTTT.

The chain combines TRBV27 with TRBJ1-6; 9 bases line up with TRBD1. In germline, CDR1 is MNHEY, CDR2 SMNVEV (reference sequence). The ends lost 6 bases at V and 8 bases at J; junction bases unmatched: 5. The CDR3 has 14 residues. The CDR3 reads CASRTWDRDSPLHF. CDR3 in DNA: TGTGCCAGCAGGACCTGGGACAGGGATTCACCCCTCCACTTT.

The gene calls are TRBV3-1 (or the pseudogene TRBV3-2) and TRBJ1-4; D is undetermined. Trimming removed 5 bases from V and 14 bases from J, with 15 bases in between. In germline, CDR1 is LGHDT, CDR2 YNNKEL (reference sequence). This CDR3 has 12 residues. DNA of the CDR3: TGTGCCAGCAGCTTGTCCCTCGGTAGCCTGTTTTTT. This translates into CASSLSLGSLFF.

The chain uses TRBV5-5 and TRBJ1-1, with a tentative D call TRBD1 (5 bases). The length of the CDR3 is 16 residues. Trimming removed 4 bases from V and 0 bases from J, with 16 bases in between. Germline V gene lookup returns CDR1 SGHKS and CDR2 YYEKEE (reference sequence). The CDR3 nucleotides are TGTGCCAGCAGCCCCAACCCCCAGGGCCTGAACACTGAAGCTTTCTTT. Translated, it gives CASSPNPQGLNTEAFF.

The gene calls are TRBV5-5 and TRBJ2-3, with TRBD2 matching over 8 bases. CDR1 and CDR2 (germline): SGHKS, YYEKEE (reference sequence). The CDR3 extends over 16 amino acids. V shed 4 bases and J 1 base; nucleotides not matched to a gene: 8. CDR3 loop: CASSLAGTRGTDTQYF. CDR3 DNA sequence: TGTGCCAGCAGCCTGGCCGGGACTAGGGGCACAGATACGCAGTATTTT.

This chain joins TRBV19 and TRBJ1-5; 7 nucleotides agree with TRBD1. CDR3 length equals 16 residues. CDR1 is LNHDA, CDR2 SQIVND, per germline (reference sequence). After removal of 5 bases from V and 6 bases from J, the junction contained 13 bases not matched to a gene. CDR3 protein: CASSQPGQLRVQPQHF. In nucleotides, the CDR3 is TGTGCCAGTAGTCAACCGGGACAGCTAAGAGTTCAGCCCCAGCATTTT.

The CDR3 nucleotides are TGCGCCAGCAGTGGGGGACAGGGACACACCTTC. It encodes CASSGGQGHTF. The chain uses TRBV10-1 and TRBJ1-2; TRBD1 agrees at 9 bases. The CDR3 runs to 11 residues. The ends lost 4 bases at V and 12 bases at J; junction bases unmatched: 3. Germline V gene sequence: CDR1 WNHNN, CDR2 SYGVQD (reference sequence).